This record covers a single TCR beta chain. V was clipped by 2 bases and J by 11 bases, with 18 bases between them. This CDR3 is built from 14 residues. The germline V gene encodes CDR1 MNHEY and CDR2 SVGAGI. This specimen comes from a study of shared clonotypes between healthy human individuals. Using immunoSEQ multiplex PCR, the repertoire was profiled, and TCRdb retains in-frame clones only, with some absent. The table has 550,000 to 750,000 clones, around 95% seen once. It was CD45RO-negative cells, positively selected for CCR7, that made up naive CD8 cells, with terminally differentiated effector memory CD45RA+ cells excluded.

This receptor was obtained from a woman in her twenties or thirties in good health. The chain uses TRBV6-5 and TRBJ1-1; D gene unclear. The sequenced sample consisted of naive CD8+ T cells sorted from blood. The CDR3 spells CASSYNPPVGAAFF. In DNA, the CDR3 is TGTGCCAGCAGTTACAACCCTCCCGTGGGTGCGGCTTTCTTT.